This T cell receptor beta chain is drawn from a study of Graves' ophthalmopathy and Graves' hyperthyroidism. Regarding this clonotype: Its antigen remains unknown.

Thyroid ultrasound, orbital computed tomography, TRAb, serum thyroxine and clinical symptoms formed the basis of diagnosis. What supplied the PBMCs was about 10 ml of fresh peripheral blood. The study, taken as a whole, reports: Detection in blood was also observed for most expanded thyroid clonotypes above 0.001 frequency. Predictions made by the model for ophthalmopathy progression reached roughly 71% sensitivity and almost 75% specificity.

This CDR3 is 14 amino acids long. Per germline, CDR1 SGHDT and CDR2 YYEEEE. The authors amplified TCR beta CDR3 regions, and they did so from RNA transcripts for repertoire sequencing. Second-round multiplex PCR followed a first-round RT-PCR using HTBI primers. TCRdb ran MiXCR on the multiplex PCR reads and lists one entry per CDR3 protein. Of almost 750,000 distinct CDR3 sequences in the sample, 35% to 50% are singletons; the top ten hold 40% to 55%. This clonotype was sampled from an adult man with Graves' ophthalmopathy. The chain uses TRBV5-6 and TRBJ2-5; possible D gene TRBD1, 6 bases. Sequencing was performed on peripheral blood. In DNA form, the CDR3 reads TGTGTCAGTAGCCCTACAGGGACGAGAGCGACCCAGTACTTC. Amino acids: CVSSPTGTRATQYF.